This T cell receptor beta chain comes out of a study of blood T cells in healthy people across ages. In terms of origin and age, donors were healthy Caucasian individuals from Russia aged roughly 6 to 95. Each sample gave at least 7 million isolated PBMCs. Germline V CDR1 and CDR2: SGHDN, FVKESK. The CDR3 is 14 residues long. V lost 1 base, J lost 2 bases, and 9 bases lay in between. Through a sample-barcoded 5' primer and a J-beta primer mix, a second PCR was run for 7 to 11 cycles. One entry per CDR3 protein results from TCRdb running MiXCR on the 5' RACE reads. Of 800,000 to 950,000 distinct CDR3 sequences in the sample, 25% to 30% were seen once. These data also featured in a second study, about T cells of mothers and their children. This second report adds: Sequencing returned over 8.5 million TCR beta CDR3 reads per mother and about 2.9 million per child.

This clonotype originated in a middle-aged woman in good health. This sequence joins TRBV14 and TRBJ2-7; possibly TRBD2 for D (5 bases). The specimen sequenced was blood. CDR3 amino acids: CASSQGRIAYEQYF. DNA for the CDR3: TGTGCCAGCAGCCAAGGGAGGATTGCCTACGAGCAGTACTTC.